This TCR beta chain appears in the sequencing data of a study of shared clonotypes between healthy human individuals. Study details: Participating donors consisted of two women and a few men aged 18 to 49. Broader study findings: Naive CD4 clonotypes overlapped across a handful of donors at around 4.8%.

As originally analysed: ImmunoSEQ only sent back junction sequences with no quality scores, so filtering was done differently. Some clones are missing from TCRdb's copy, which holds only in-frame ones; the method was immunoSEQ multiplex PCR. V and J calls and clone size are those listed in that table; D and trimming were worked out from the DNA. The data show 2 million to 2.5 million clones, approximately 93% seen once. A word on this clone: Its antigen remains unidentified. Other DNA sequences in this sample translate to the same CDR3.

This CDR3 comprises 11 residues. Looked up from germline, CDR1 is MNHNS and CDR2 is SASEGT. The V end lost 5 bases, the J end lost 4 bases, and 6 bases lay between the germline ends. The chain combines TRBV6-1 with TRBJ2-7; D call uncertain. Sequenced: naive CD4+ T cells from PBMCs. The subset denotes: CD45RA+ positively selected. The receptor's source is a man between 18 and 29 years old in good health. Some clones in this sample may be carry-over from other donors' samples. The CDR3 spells CASSLGYEQYF. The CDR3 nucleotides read TGTGCCAGCAGTCTAGGATACGAGCAGTACTTC.